The source of this T cell receptor (beta chain) is a study of cytomegalovirus exposure and HLA in healthy donors. Study results and limitations: In a later analysis, common viral pathogens appeared linked to several of the most significant clusters.

In the case of this clone: Its target is not known.

The CDR3 contains 15 residues. V shed 0 bases and J shed 0 bases, with 9 bases lying between them. The germline CDR1 and CDR2 sequences are PRHDT and FYEKMQ (reference sequence). The PCR contained 60 Vbeta and 13 Jbeta primers. Clones were sequenced by immunoSEQ multiplex PCR, and TCRdb holds only the in-frame ones, with some missing. The sample has approximately 130,000 clones, roughly 79% seen once; the top ten hold roughly 3.1%. The sequence derives from a man aged 25 to 40 in good health and CMV-seronegative. The chain combines TRBV13 with TRBJ2-7; a weak D match, TRBD1 (6 bases). Sequencing used PBMCs. The CDR3 sequence: CASSLGRDNSYEQYF. The CDR3 nucleotides read TGTGCCAGCAGCTTAGGCCGGGACAACTCCTACGAGCAGTACTTC.